These 14 T cell receptor beta chains share one sample of origin, sequenced in a study of blood T cell repertoires in COVID-19. Here immunoSEQ multiplex PCR was the method, and the copy in TCRdb shows in-frame clones only, minus some. The data hold 130,000 to 150,000 clones, with approximately 87% observed a single time. Specimen: PBMCs or T cells enriched from blood (not recorded which). The receptors come from a woman aged 25 to 39 with acute COVID-19.

This clone was recorded a few times. The chain uses TRBV7-2 and TRBJ2-7; 15 nucleotides line up with TRBD2. The CDR3 has 16 amino acids. J lost 5 bases, V lost 4 bases, and 6 bases had no gene match. The germline V gene encodes CDR1 SGHTA and CDR2 FQGNSA. CDR3 sequence (DNA): TGTGCCAGCAGCTCCCGGACTAGCGGGAGGGAGAACGAGCAGTACTTC. This encodes CASSSRTSGRENEQYF.

This chain links TRBV30 with TRBJ1-6; D gene uncertain. Germline assignment: CDR1 GTSNPN and CDR2 SVGIG (reference sequence). Trimming pared 3 bases from V and 11 bases from J, leaving 14 bases between. There are 13 residues in the CDR3. CDR3 region: CAWSIYLGPPLHF. The CDR3 bases are TGTGCCTGGAGCATTTACTTGGGCCCACCCCTCCACTTT.

The V and J genes are TRBV6-2 or TRBV6-3 and TRBJ2-3; TRBD1 is a possible D gene (6 bases). Germline V gives CDR1 MNHEY, CDR2 SVGEGT. V was trimmed by 5 bases and J by 4 bases, leaving 16 bases between them. The CDR3 sequence is 15 residues long. CDR3 in amino acids: CASSNAQGRADTQYF. In nucleotides, the CDR3 is TGTGCCAGCAGTAACGCACAGGGTCGTGCAGATACGCAGTATTTT.

V and J are TRBV5-1 and TRBJ2-1; possible D gene TRBD1, 6 bases. The CDR3 length is 15 residues. The ends were cut back, 1 base at V and 2 bases at J, with 10 bases in the middle. The V gene's germline CDR1 is SGHRS and CDR2 YFSETQ. For the CDR3, the DNA is TGCGCCAGCAGCTTGACAGGGCAGACCTACAATGAGCAGTTCTTC. Its protein product is CASSLTGQTYNEQFF. Full variable domain (remainder filled in from reference TRBV5-1 and TRBJ2-1): KAGVTQTPRYLIKTRGQQVTLSCSPISGHRSVSWYQQTPGQGLQFLFEYFSETQRNKGNFPGRFSGRQFSNSRSEMNVSTLELGDSALYLCASSLTGQTYNEQFFGPGTRLTVL.

The CDR3 is CASSQGLGLRDETQYF. CDR3 DNA: TGTGCCAGCAGCCAAGGATTAGGACTACGCGATGAGACCCAGTACTTC. The J gene is TRBJ2-5, the V gene TRBV4-2; maybe TRBD2 (6 bases). The germline V and J ends were trimmed by 1 base and 5 bases, with 17 bases remaining between them. The CDR3 loop spans 16 amino acids. In germline, CDR1 is LGHNA, CDR2 YNFKEQ.

In this sample, this clone turned up once. The genes are TRBV4-3 and TRBJ1-1; TRBD1 aligns across 7 bases. Germline V gene lookup returns CDR1 LGHNA and CDR2 YSLEER. Trimming removed 1 base from V and 9 bases from J; junction bases left unmatched: 5. The CDR3 extends over 13 amino acids. The CDR3 coding sequence is TGCGCCAGCAGCCAAGCCCGGGACAGAAAAGCTTTCTTT. Its translation: CASSQARDRKAFF.

The V call is TRBV20-1, the J call TRBJ1-1; D is uncertain. CDR3 length equals 11 residues. V was shortened by 3 bases and J by 5 bases, with 7 bases between the two germline ends. Germline V gene lookup returns CDR1 DFQATT and CDR2 SNEGSKA (reference sequence). DNA of the CDR3: TGCAGTGCTAGCGGGAGGACTGAAGCTTTCTTT. Translation gives CSASGRTEAFF.

The chain employs TRBV7-9 and TRBJ2-7, with TRBD1 identical over 7 bases. V shed 2 bases and J 5 bases; nucleotides not matched to a gene: 9. This CDR3 contains 15 residues. Per germline, CDR1 SEHNR and CDR2 FQNEAQ (reference sequence). The CDR3 protein is CASSLMGQPLDEQYF. CDR3 nucleotide sequence: TGTGCCAGCAGCTTAATGGGACAGCCATTAGACGAGCAGTACTTC. Full variable domain (rest looked up from reference TRBV7-9 and TRBJ2-7): DTGVSQNPRHKITKRGQNVTFRCDPISEHNRLYWYRQTLGQGPEFLTYFQNEAQLEKSRLLSDRFSAERPKGSFSTLEIQRTEQGDSAMYLCASSLMGQPLDEQYFGPGTRLTVT.

The CDR3 DNA reads TGCGCCAGCAGCCAAGATGGGGGGAAGGTACTACGGGAAAAACTGTTTTTT. Its protein product is CASSQDGGKVLREKLFF. This chain links TRBV4-1 with TRBJ1-4; D might be TRBD1 (5 bases). Between the trimmed V and J ends, which lost 0 bases and 8 bases, there was a span of 19 bases. The CDR3 runs to 17 residues. The germline V gene encodes CDR1 MGHRA and CDR2 YSYEKL.

V is TRBV19 and J is TRBJ1-1; perhaps TRBD1 as D (6 bases). Germline CDR1 reads LNHDA; CDR2 reads SQIVND (reference sequence). CDR3 size: 16 residues. Trimming took off 4 bases at V and 1 base at J, with 16 bases between the two ends. The CDR3: CASSRRIGGGNTEAFF. The CDR3, as DNA: TGTGCCAGTAGTAGAAGGATTGGGGGCGGGAACACTGAAGCTTTCTTT.

V is TRBV9 and J is TRBJ2-1, with TRBD2 matching over 10 bases. The CDR3 is 15 residues long. The V gene end was trimmed by 0 bases and the J gene end by 7 bases; junction bases not matched to a gene: 4. Germline V CDR1 and CDR2: SGDLS, YYNGEE. The CDR3 region has the DNA TGTGCCAGCAGCGTAGTTCAAGCGGGAGGGAATGAGCAGTTCTTC. It encodes CASSVVQAGGNEQFF.

The chain has TRBV10-3 and TRBJ2-2, with D tentatively TRBD1 (5 bases). V lost 4 bases and J lost 0, with 18 bases in between. The CDR3 covers 18 residues. Germline V gives CDR1 ENHRY, CDR2 SYGVKD. The CDR3 sequence: CAISALPTESSNTGELFF. In DNA, the CDR3 is TGTGCCATCAGTGCATTACCGACAGAGTCTTCGAACACCGGGGAGCTGTTTTTT.

The chain links TRBV5-8 to TRBJ2-7, with TRBD1 identical over 9 bases. V trimming: 4 bases; J trimming: 2 bases; junction bases outside the gene matches: 10. The CDR3 runs to 16 residues. Germline CDR1 and CDR2: SGHTS and YDEGEE. CDR3 in amino acids: CASSPPTGTGPYEQYF. CDR3 coding DNA: TGTGCCAGCAGCCCTCCAACCGGGACAGGGCCCTACGAGCAGTACTTC.

The V and J genes are TRBV6-2 or TRBV6-3 and TRBJ2-7, with TRBD2 identical over 12 bases. Trimming took 2 bases from V and 6 from J; bases not matched to a gene: 5. Germline V lookup: CDR1 MNHEY, CDR2 SVGEGT. This CDR3 is built from 15 residues. This CDR3 reads CASSYELAGGPEQYF. CDR3 nucleotide sequence: TGTGCCAGCAGTTACGAACTAGCGGGAGGTCCCGAGCAGTACTTC.